This T cell receptor beta chain was profiled in a study of shared clonotypes between healthy human individuals. Trimming cost V 6 bases and J 4 bases; bases outside gene matches: 6. The CDR3 is 13 amino acids. CDR1 is KGHSH and CDR2 is LQKENI in the germline V gene. Nashville, Tennessee was home to all donors, each a Caucasian adult. Whole-study findings and limits: Generation probabilities were higher for clonotypes shared across all four sorted-subset donors than for unshared ones.

On this clone itself: Its cognate antigen is unknown.

Sorted subsets were amplified in replicate PCRs using around 220 ng DNA, tens of thousands of T cell genomes. Assay: immunoSEQ multiplex PCR; the TCRdb copy retains only in-frame clones and omits some. The sample holds approximately 740,000 clones, 74% seen once. The TCR was taken from a woman aged 25 to 39 in good health. The genes are TRBV18 and TRBJ2-7; 7 bases match TRBD1. Sequenced sample: memory CD4+ T cells sorted from blood. Subset noted: CD45RA-negative fraction. CDR3 nucleotides: TGTGCCAGCTCCCGGGACAGAAGTTACGAGCAGTACTTC. It specifies CASSRDRSYEQYF.